This T cell receptor (beta chain) was captured by sequencing in a study of blood T cells in healthy people across ages. The use of a sample-barcoded 5' primer and a J-beta primer mix characterized a second PCR of roughly 6 to 11 cycles. Every molecule of cDNA carried a tag from a template-switch adaptor with 12 random nucleotides. One entry per CDR3 protein results from TCRdb running MiXCR on the 5' RACE reads. The sample holds about 1.8 million distinct CDR3 sequences; roughly 52% are singletons and the top ten take approximately 2.1%. Total RNA extraction produced at least 6 micrograms (per sample) for the study. With 8 bases clipped from V and 1 base from J, the junction kept 10 bases outside the gene matches. The CDR3 is 15 residues long. Germline V gives CDR1 MNHEY, CDR2 SVGAGI.

The chain is built from TRBV6-5 and TRBJ2-5, with 7 positions matching TRBD1. This receptor was taken from a middle-aged woman in good health. The source material was blood. DNA of the CDR3: TGTGCCAGCGCCAATCGCAGGGGGTTCCAAGAGACCCAGTACTTC. Protein: CASANRRGFQETQYF.